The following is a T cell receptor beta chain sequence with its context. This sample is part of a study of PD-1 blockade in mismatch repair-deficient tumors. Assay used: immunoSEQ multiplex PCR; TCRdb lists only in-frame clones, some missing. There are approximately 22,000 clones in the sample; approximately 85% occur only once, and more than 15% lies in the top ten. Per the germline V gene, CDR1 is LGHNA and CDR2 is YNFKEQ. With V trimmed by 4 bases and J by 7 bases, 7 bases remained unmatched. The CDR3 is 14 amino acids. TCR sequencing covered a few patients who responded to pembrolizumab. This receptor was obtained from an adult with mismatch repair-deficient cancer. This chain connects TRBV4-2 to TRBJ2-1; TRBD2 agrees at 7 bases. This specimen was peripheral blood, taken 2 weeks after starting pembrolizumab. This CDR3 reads CASSRSGIPNEQFF. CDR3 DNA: TGTGCCAGCAGCCGAAGCGGGATTCCTAATGAGCAGTTCTTC.